The rows below give T cell receptor beta chains drawn from one sample of a study of siplizumab effects on memory and regulatory T cells. The protocol was immunoSEQ multiplex PCR, while the TCRdb copy is restricted to in-frame clones and leaves out a portion. Of roughly 110,000 clones in the sample, about 94% were seen once. The sample comprised non-Treg CD4+ T cells sorted from blood. The receptors were sampled from a human donor in good health. Each CDR3 is given with its conserved first and last residue. The order of the fields is V gene, J gene, clone size, D gene, CDR3 DNA, CDR3 protein. The D gene is left open where the match is weak. A clone size is listed for some rows: how often the clone was seen (once, few, many), or a class if it is expanded.

TRBV5-4	TRBJ1-5	.	.	TGTGCCAGCAGCTCAACAGGGATTGGGAGCAATCAGCCCCAGCATTTT	CASSSTGIGSNQPQHF
TRBV7-3	TRBJ1-2	once	.	TGTGCCAGCAGCTTCAGGGATTCTACTGGCTACACCTTC	CASSFRDSTGYTF
TRBV6-1	TRBJ1-5	.	.	TGTGCCAGCAGTGAACTTGTCCAGCCCCAGCATTTT	CASSELVQPQHF
TRBV6-4	TRBJ2-7	.	.	TGTGCCAACATCCCAGGGGAAGGCCCCTCCTACGAGCAGTACTTC	CANIPGEGPSYEQYF
TRBV7-2	TRBJ2-7	.	.	TGTGCCAGCAGAGGACCCACAGACTACGAGCAGTACTTC	CASRGPTDYEQYF
TRBV19	TRBJ2-5	.	.	TGTGCCAGTAGTATAGGATCAGTCACTGAGACCCAGTACTTC	CASSIGSVTETQYF
TRBV4-1	TRBJ2-1	.	TRBD1	TGCGCCAGCAGCCAGGCGGGGGACAGGGGGCTATTCCCACCCAATGAGCAGTTCTTC	CASSQAGDRGLFPPNEQFF
TRBV19	TRBJ1-2	.	.	TGTGCCAGTAGTATAAATGGGCCACAGGAGAGTGGCTACACCTTC	CASSINGPQESGYTF
TRBV28	TRBJ2-4	.	TRBD1	TGTGCCAGCACCTTGAGACAGGGGGCATTCAAAAACATTCAGTACTTC	CASTLRQGAFKNIQYF
TRBV29-1	TRBJ1-1	.	.	TGCAGCGTTGGACGACGGGAGAACACTGAAGCTTTCTTT	CSVGRRENTEAFF
TRBV18	TRBJ2-7	once	TRBD1	TGTGCCAGCGCACACAGTGAAGTAGGTCCAGGGGGCTACGAGCAGTACTTC	CASAHSEVGPGGYEQYF
TRBV4-3	TRBJ2-1	.	.	TGCGCCAGCAGCCTATTAAGGGGAAATGAGCAGTTCTTC	CASSLLRGNEQFF
TRBV7-3	TRBJ2-5	once	TRBD1	TGTGCCAGCAGCGCCACAGGGGGCGGGGAGACCCAGTACTTC	CASSATGGGETQYF
TRBV7-9	TRBJ1-5	.	.	TGTGCCAGCAGCTTAGCGCCGGAGCCCCAGCATTTT	CASSLAPEPQHF
TRBV7-8	TRBJ2-7	.	.	TGTGCCAGCAGCCATTTCCAGGGTCTCGAATCCTACGAGCAGTACTTC	CASSHFQGLESYEQYF
TRBV18	TRBJ2-7	.	TRBD2	TGTGCCAGCTCCCCGGGGAGGGTGAGGGCCGAGCAGTACTTC	CASSPGRVRAEQYF
TRBV18	TRBJ1-1	.	TRBD1	TGTGCCAGCTCCCCCCCATCGACAGGGAAGAACACTGAAGCTTTCTTT	CASSPPSTGKNTEAFF
TRBV7-2	TRBJ2-1	.	.	TGTGCCAGCAGCTTAGAAGGGTCCCATGAGCAGTTCTTC	CASSLEGSHEQFF
TRBV6-5	TRBJ1-5	.	.	TGTGCCAGCGGATTACAGAGGAATCAGCCCCAGCATTTT	CASGLQRNQPQHF
TRBV27	TRBJ2-5	.	.	TGTGCCAGCAGTTTATCGGGGGGACGCATTATACAAGAGACCCAGTACTTC	CASSLSGGRIIQETQYF
TRBV18	TRBJ1-4	.	.	TGTGCCAGCGTCTCGGGTTTTAATGAAAAACTGTTTTTT	CASVSGFNEKLFF
TRBV28	TRBJ1-1	.	.	TGTGCCAGCAGCCCACAAGTTAGCACTGAAGCTTTCTTT	CASSPQVSTEAFF
TRBV15	TRBJ2-7	.	.	TGTGCCACCAGCCCCGCTAGGGGACCCTACGAGCAGTACTTC	CATSPARGPYEQYF
TRBV7-9	TRBJ1-4	.	TRBD1	TGTGCCAGCAGCTTAGGGGACAGGATGGATGAAAAACTGTTTTTT	CASSLGDRMDEKLFF
TRBV7-3	TRBJ2-7	.	.	TGTGCCAGCAGCTTAACGAGCGGGCTCGGATCCTACGAGCAGTACTTC	CASSLTSGLGSYEQYF
TRBV12-5	TRBJ2-1	.	.	TGTGCTAGTGGTTTGGTAATTGGGGGACCCAATGAGCAGTTCTTC	CASGLVIGGPNEQFF
TRBV9	TRBJ1-1	few	.	TGTGCCAGCAGCGTAGGCGTCCAATCAAACACTGAAGCTTTCTTT	CASSVGVQSNTEAFF
TRBV5-5	TRBJ1-1	.	.	TGTGCCAGCAGCTTAGGGGTTTTGAACACTGAAGCTTTCTTT	CASSLGVLNTEAFF
TRBV11-3	TRBJ2-1	.	.	TGTGCCAGCAGCTTAGGGGGTTCCTACAATGAGCAGTTCTTC	CASSLGGSYNEQFF
TRBV10-3	TRBJ2-2	.	TRBD1	TGTGCCATCAGTGTCGGACAGGGGAACACCGGGGAGCTGTTTTTT	CAISVGQGNTGELFF
TRBV7-6	TRBJ1-1	.	TRBD1	TGTGCCAGCAGCTTGGCCGGGACAGGAACCATGAACACTGAAGCTTTCTTT	CASSLAGTGTMNTEAFF
TRBV7-8	TRBJ1-6	.	.	TGTGCCAGTAATTCACCCCTCCACTTT	CASNSPLHF
TRBV7-3	TRBJ1-4	.	.	TGTGCCAGCAGCTTAAATCAGGGGCTGGGAGAAAAACTGTTTTTT	CASSLNQGLGEKLFF
TRBV7-9	TRBJ1-2	once	.	TGTGCCAGCAGCCTCGGATCCCTTCAATATGGCTACACCTTC	CASSLGSLQYGYTF
TRBV6-5	TRBJ2-5	.	TRBD2	TGTGCCAGCAGTTACAACTTGGGAGGGGAGACCCAGTACTTC	CASSYNLGGETQYF
TRBV7-9	TRBJ2-6	.	.	TGTGCCAGCAGCCGTAGACCTGGGGTCTCTGGGGCCAACGTCCTGACTTTC	CASSRRPGVSGANVLTF
TRBV11-2	TRBJ2-1	once	.	TGTGCCAGCAGCTTTGGGGGGCAGGGGAATGAGCAGTTCTTC	CASSFGGQGNEQFF
TRBV10-1	TRBJ1-2	.	.	TGCGCCACCTCCCCAACAGGGTTTAATGGCTACACCTTC	CATSPTGFNGYTF
TRBV5-1	TRBJ1-6	.	TRBD1	TGCGCCAGCAGCTCGGACAGGGATTCACCCCTCCACTTT	CASSSDRDSPLHF
TRBV7-3	TRBJ2-7	.	.	TGTGCCAGCAGCCTTAGGGACCGAGGGGAGCAGTACTTC	CASSLRDRGEQYF
TRBV29-1	TRBJ2-1	once	.	TGCAGCGGGAGAAGGGGACACAATGAGCAGTTCTTC	CSGRRGHNEQFF
TRBV28	TRBJ1-6	few	.	TGTGCCAGCAGTTTAAGGCAGAGGAATTCACCCCTCCACTTT	CASSLRQRNSPLHF
TRBV9	TRBJ2-1	.	TRBD2	TGTGCCAGCAGCGTAGGAGCGGGGGAGTACAATGAGCAGTTCTTC	CASSVGAGEYNEQFF
TRBV5-6	TRBJ2-7	.	.	TGTGCCAGCAGCCCGGAGGCAGTTTGGTCGAGCGAGCAGTACTTC	CASSPEAVWSSEQYF
TRBV27	TRBJ1-2	.	.	TGTGCCAGCAGTTTATTGGGACAAAACTATGGCTACACCTTC	CASSLLGQNYGYTF